This T cell receptor (beta chain) was recovered during a study of blood T cell repertoires in COVID-19. Across the study: Acute and convalescent COVID-19 samples came from the United States, Italy and Spain. PBMCs, B-cell-depleted T cells, or T cells were the source of the cDNA or gDNA that made up the material.

This clone was counted a single time. In the original processing: Reference gene primer amplification gave estimated nucleated cell counts. Sequencing was performed with immunoSEQ multiplex PCR; in TCRdb, only in-frame clones are kept and a portion is missing. D and trimming come from the DNA, and the V and J calls and clone size come from that table. The sample shows around 100,000 clones, approximately 80% of them seen only once. The CDR3 extends over 13 amino acids. V lost 4 bases to trimming and J lost 5 bases, with 9 bases between them. The germline V gene has CDR1 SGHTA and CDR2 FQGNSA. Material: peripheral blood. This TCR was recovered from a human donor in a cohort sampled during active COVID-19. The chain employs TRBV7-2 and TRBJ2-1; D ambiguous. CDR3 sequence: CASSSLGNNEQFF. The CDR3 DNA sequence: TGTGCCAGCAGCTCCCTCGGTAACAATGAGCAGTTCTTC.